Shown below are 25 T cell receptor beta chains from a single sample sequenced in a study of blood T cell repertoires in COVID-19. TCRdb keeps only in-frame clones here, not all; method: immunoSEQ multiplex PCR. The sample has more than 200,000 clones, approximately 88% seen once. The source material was PBMCs or T cells enriched from blood (not recorded which). These receptors originate from a woman aged 25 to 39 who had been exposed to COVID-19.

This clone was seen only a few times. The rearrangement joins TRBV11-2 to TRBJ2-1; 7 bases agree with TRBD2. Germline V gene sequence: CDR1 SGHAT, CDR2 FQNNGV. V was clipped by 5 bases and J by 8 bases; unmatched bases: 12. CDR3 size: 15 residues. CDR3 DNA: TGTGCCAGCAGCCATGGACTAGAGTTGGATCATGAGCAGTTCTTC. Translating gives CASSHGLELDHEQFF. Full variable domain (remainder filled in from reference TRBV11-2 and TRBJ2-1): EAGVAQSPRYKIIEKRQSVAFWCNPISGHATLYWYQQILGQGPKLLIQFQNNGVVDDSQLPKDRFSAERLKGVDSTLKIQPAKLEDSAVYLCASSHGLELDHEQFFGPGTRLTVL.

This chain joins TRBV14 and TRBJ2-3, with 8 bases identical to TRBD2. The V segment lost 8 bases and the J segment 10 bases; nucleotides outside the gene matches: 5. This CDR3 has 11 amino acids. Germline lookup yields CDR1 SGHDN and CDR2 FVKESK. The CDR3 region is CASPPGGAQYF. DNA for the CDR3: TGTGCCAGCCCCCCGGGAGGGGCGCAGTATTTT.

Only a few counts were recorded for this clone. V gene TRBV20-1 combines with J gene TRBJ2-5; 8 bases map to TRBD2. The germline V gene has CDR1 DFQATT and CDR2 SNEGSKA (reference sequence). Losses at the gene ends were 3 bases for V and 3 bases for J; bases not matched to a gene: 12. The CDR3 totals 16 residues. The CDR3: CSASAAGAVLEETQYF. The CDR3 bases are TGCAGTGCTAGTGCAGCGGGAGCCGTTTTGGAAGAGACCCAGTACTTC.

The genes are TRBV15 and TRBJ2-7; D is uncertain. This CDR3 has 14 residues. The V end lost 1 base, the J end lost 5 bases, and 12 bases lay between the germline ends. Germline V gene lookup returns CDR1 LNHNV and CDR2 YYDKDF (reference sequence). The CDR3 loop reads CATSRGAKNNEQYF. In DNA, the CDR3 is TGTGCCACCAGCAGAGGTGCGAAAAATAACGAGCAGTACTTC.

This clone was observed once. The chain recombines TRBV11-2 with TRBJ2-1; 7 nucleotides align to TRBD2. This CDR3 is 17 amino acids long. Unmatched junction bases numbered 15, after V lost 5 bases and J lost 5 bases. Germline V CDR1 and CDR2: SGHAT, FQNNGV. The CDR3 loop reads CASSPSPSGIINNEQFF. CDR3 DNA: TGTGCCAGCAGCCCCTCCCCCAGCGGGATAATAAACAATGAGCAGTTCTTC.

This clone was seen a handful of times. The chain employs TRBV27 and TRBJ1-1; 7 positions match TRBD1. This CDR3 comprises 11 residues. Per the germline V gene, CDR1 is MNHEY and CDR2 is SMNVEV (reference sequence). Trimming cost V 3 bases and J 8 bases; bases outside gene matches: 0. CDR3 residues: CASSLGQEAFF. DNA for the CDR3: TGTGCCAGCAGTTTGGGACAGGAAGCTTTCTTT.

The CDR3 DNA is TGTGCCACCAGCAGAGGTGGTAGACAGCAAGAGACCCAGTACTTC. It specifies CATSRGGRQQETQYF. V gene TRBV15 combines with J gene TRBJ2-5; D perhaps matches TRBD1 (5 bases). This CDR3 has 15 amino acids. With 1 base removed from V and 2 bases from J, the gap between germline ends came to 11 bases. Germline values: CDR1 LNHNV, CDR2 YYDKDF (reference sequence).

V gene TRBV28 combines with J gene TRBJ1-6, with 8 nucleotides matching TRBD1. Germline CDR1 MDHEN, CDR2 SYDVKM. J gave up 0 bases and V 5 bases, and 6 bases lay outside the gene matches. There are 17 residues in the CDR3. CDR3 residues: CASSAGTGSSYNSPLHF. CDR3 coding DNA: TGTGCCAGCAGTGCCGGGACAGGTTCCTCCTATAATTCACCCCTCCACTTT.

The chain has TRBV4-1 and TRBJ2-2; 10 nucleotides align to TRBD2. The V gene's germline CDR1 is MGHRA and CDR2 YSYEKL. The CDR3 covers 17 residues. V dropped 0 bases and J dropped 6; count of bases not matched to a gene: 7. The DNA for the CDR3 is TGCGCCAGCAGCCAAGATCTCCTAGCGGGAGCCCCCGGGGAGCTGTTTTTT. Translating gives CASSQDLLAGAPGELFF.

V is TRBV4-1 and J is TRBJ2-3; TRBD1 aligns across 7 bases. CDR1 and CDR2 from the germline V gene are MGHRA and YSYEKL. Trimming cost V 1 base and J 7 bases; bases outside gene matches: 8. The CDR3 is made up of 15 amino acids. This CDR3 reads CASSQASGQTYTQYF. CDR3 in DNA: TGCGCCAGCAGCCAAGCTTCGGGACAGACCTATACGCAGTATTTT.

The CDR3: CASSVDGGSGNEQYF. The CDR3 DNA is TGTGCCAGCAGCGTAGATGGCGGGAGTGGAAACGAGCAGTACTTC. V and J are TRBV9 and TRBJ2-7, with 7 bases fitting TRBD2. J gave up 5 bases and V 0 bases, and 8 bases lay outside the gene matches. In germline, CDR1 is SGDLS, CDR2 YYNGEE. This CDR3 is built from 15 residues. Full variable domain (missing parts from reference TRBV9 and TRBJ2-7): DSGVTQTPKHLITATGQRVTLRCSPRSGDLSVYWYQQSLDQGLQFLIQYYNGEERAKGNILERFSAQQFPDLHSELNLSSLELGDSALYFCASSVDGGSGNEQYFGPGTRLTVT.

The rearrangement joins TRBV5-5 to TRBJ1-4, with 10 positions matching TRBD1. CDR3 length: 15 amino acids. Germline CDR1 and CDR2: SGHKS and YYEKEE (reference sequence). V lost 4 bases, J lost 4 bases, and 4 bases stayed unmatched. CDR3 sequence reads: CASSQTGGHNEKLFF. In DNA, the CDR3 is TGTGCCAGCAGCCAGACAGGGGGCCATAATGAAAAACTGTTTTTT.

The chain links TRBV28 to TRBJ2-7, with D maybe TRBD1 (6 bases). Trimming took off 6 bases at V and 1 base at J, with 10 bases between the two ends. The CDR3 has 13 residues. Per germline, CDR1 MDHEN and CDR2 SYDVKM. CDR3 residues: CASRGTSSYEQYF. CDR3 coding DNA: TGTGCCAGCAGGGGGACATCTTCCTACGAGCAGTACTTC.

The chain recombines TRBV25-1 with TRBJ1-5, with D possibly TRBD1 on 5 matching bases. Per the germline V gene, CDR1 is MGHDK and CDR2 is SYGVNS. The CDR3 loop spans 13 amino acids. Deletions cut 6 bases from V and 3 bases from J, with 9 bases between. The CDR3: CASSAGINQPQHF. CDR3 nucleotides: TGTGCCAGCAGCGCAGGGATCAATCAGCCCCAGCATTTT.

This sequence joins TRBV9 and TRBJ2-1; 11 bases map to TRBD2. Germline V CDR1 and CDR2: SGDLS, YYNGEE. The CDR3 loop spans 15 amino acids. The V and J ends lost 4 bases and 3 bases, in that order; junction bases with no gene match: 3. The CDR3 loop is CASSTTSGGYNEQFF. DNA of the CDR3: TGTGCCAGCAGCACCACTAGCGGGGGCTACAATGAGCAGTTCTTC.

The chain joins TRBV15 to TRBJ2-1; 7 nucleotides agree with TRBD1. CDR1 is LNHNV and CDR2 is YYDKDF in the germline V gene (reference sequence). The CDR3 loop spans 14 amino acids. With V trimmed by 1 base and J by 9 bases, 6 bases remained unmatched. As DNA, the CDR3 is TGTGCCACCAGCAGAGCGGCAGGGGACAGTGAGCAGTTCTTC. This sequence encodes CATSRAAGDSEQFF.

The chain joins TRBV19 to TRBJ2-7; TRBD2 is a possible D gene (6 bases). Per the germline V gene, CDR1 is LNHDA and CDR2 is SQIVND (reference sequence). The CDR3 has 14 residues. Trimming removed 5 bases from V and 6 bases from J, with 17 bases in between. The CDR3 DNA reads as TGTGCCAGTAGTGAAGGGATACTAGCTGGCGAGCAGTACTTC. Protein: CASSEGILAGEQYF.

The chain combines TRBV11-2 with TRBJ2-7, with D possibly being TRBD1 (6 bases). V lost 5 bases to trimming and J lost 5 bases, with 13 bases between them. This CDR3 spans 13 amino acids. Germline-derived CDR1 and CDR2 are SGHAT and FQNNGV. CDR3 DNA sequence: TGTGCCAGCAGCCTGATCGGACAGAACGAGCAGTACTTC. The encoded protein is CASSLIGQNEQYF.

In its sample, this clone was seen a few times. The CDR3 coding sequence is TGCAGTGCTAGCAGGGTCCCTGAAGCTTTCTTT. Its protein product is CSASRVPEAFF. The chain uses TRBV20-1 and TRBJ1-1; a possible D gene is TRBD1 (5 bases). V shed 3 bases and J shed 6 bases, with 8 bases lying between them. The CDR3 contains 11 residues. Germline CDR1 and CDR2: DFQATT and SNEGSKA (reference sequence).

This chain uses TRBV20-1 with TRBJ2-3, with TRBD2 matching over 9 bases. Germline assignment: CDR1 DFQATT and CDR2 SNEGSKA (reference sequence). The CDR3 spans 18 residues. Trimming cost V 3 bases and J 5 bases; bases outside gene matches: 18. CDR3 bases: TGCAGTGCTAGTGTTCTTAGGAATAGCGGGAGTGGGGGAGATACGCAGTATTTT. Translation: CSASVLRNSGSGGDTQYF.

As to this clone: Different DNA sequences within this sample yield the same CDR3. The genes are TRBV6-5 and TRBJ1-2; 9 bases map to TRBD1. The CDR3 is 13 residues long. The V gene end was trimmed by 6 bases and the J gene end by 4 bases; junction bases not matched to a gene: 3. Germline values: CDR1 MNHEY, CDR2 SVGAGI. This CDR3 is CASSRDRVYGYTF. Here the CDR3 DNA reads TGTGCCAGCAGCCGGGACAGGGTCTATGGCTACACCTTC.

In DNA, the CDR3 is TGCGCCAGCAGCTTCGGACTAGCGGGTCCCTACGAGCAGTACTTC. Translation: CASSFGLAGPYEQYF. The rearrangement uses TRBV5-1 and TRBJ2-7; 11 bases agree with TRBD2. Germline CDR1 and CDR2: SGHRS and YFSETQ. The CDR3 is 15 amino acids. The ends lost 2 bases at V and 2 bases at J; junction bases unmatched: 3.

The V call is TRBV16, the J call TRBJ1-1, with 7 bases identical to TRBD1. The CDR3 consists of 14 residues. After removal of 4 bases from V and 1 base from J, the junction contained 3 bases not matched to a gene. Germline V CDR1 and CDR2: KGHSY, FQNENV. The CDR3: CASSPGQPNTEAFF. In nucleotides, the CDR3 is TGTGCCAGCAGCCCGGGACAGCCGAACACTGAAGCTTTCTTT.

CDR3 residues: CASSTMLGANVLTF. The CDR3 nucleotides are TGCGCCAGCAGCACAATGCTTGGGGCCAACGTCCTGACTTTC. The gene calls are TRBV10-2 and TRBJ2-6; D gene uncertain. The length of the CDR3 is 14 residues. Germline CDR1 WSHSY, CDR2 SAAADI. V was cut by 6 bases and J by 3 bases, with 9 bases left in between.

This chain links TRBV21-1 with TRBJ2-3; TRBD2, the D gene given by the table, was not confirmed from the DNA. TRBV21-1 is marked as a pseudogene. This CDR3 has 18 amino acids. The CDR3 loop is CASSKDAGGRLSTDTQYF. CDR3 nucleotide sequence: TGTGCCAGCAGCAAAGACGCGGGAGGCCGTCTCAGCACAGATACGCAGTATTTT.